These 5 T cell receptor beta chains were sequenced from one sample in a study of identical twins. TCRdb used MiXCR to reprocess the 5' RACE reads, holding one entry per CDR3 protein. The sample gives hundreds of thousands of distinct CDR3 sequences, roughly an eighth of which show up once; just over 7% is in the top ten. These data were also filed under a second study, of yellow fever vaccine responses in identical twins.

The sequenced sample consisted of CD8+ T cells sorted from blood. All receptors come from a woman aged 18 to 35 in good health.

This clonotype was seen a few times. The chain couples TRBV29-1 to TRBJ1-2; maybe TRBD1 (5 bases). The CDR3 is made up of 13 amino acids. The germline V and J ends were trimmed by 4 bases and 6 bases, with 15 bases remaining between them. Per the germline V gene, CDR1 is SQVTM and CDR2 is ANQGSEA. For the CDR3, the DNA is TGCAGCGTTGGGGGGGGAGACAGCAATGGCTACACCTTC. Translated, it gives CSVGGGDSNGYTF. Filled out from reference TRBV29-1 and TRBJ1-2, the complete variable domain reads SAVISQKPSRDICQRGTSLTIQCQVDSQVTMMFWYRQQPGQSLTLIATANQGSEATYESGFVIDKFPISRPNLTFSTLTVSNMSPEDSSIYLCSVGGGDSNGYTFGSGTRLTVV.

The rearrangement uses TRBV28 and TRBJ1-5, with D unclear. Per the germline V gene, CDR1 is MDHEN and CDR2 is SYDVKM. V was pared by 3 bases and J by 0 bases, with 9 bases between. The CDR3 loop spans 15 amino acids. The CDR3, as DNA: TGTGCCAGCAGTTTCAATCAGGCTAGCAATCAGCCCCAGCATTTT. Translated: CASSFNQASNQPQHF.

This clonotype was seen a handful of times. The gene calls are TRBV5-5 and TRBJ1-1; D is perhaps TRBD1 (5 bases). CDR1 SGHKS and CDR2 YYEKEE come from the germline V gene (reference sequence). The CDR3 is 17 amino acids. Trimming left V 4 bases short and J 3 bases short, with 22 bases between. The DNA for the CDR3 is TGTGCCAGCAGCACTACAGGATTGGGGTTCGTGGACACTGAAGCTTTCTTT. Amino acid sequence: CASSTTGLGFVDTEAFF.

The DNA for the CDR3 is TGCAGTGCTAGGGGGCCCGGGGATTACACAGATACGCAGTATTTT. Amino acid sequence: CSARGPGDYTDTQYF. This chain uses TRBV20-1 with TRBJ2-3, with D perhaps TRBD1 or TRBD2 (5 bases each). Deletions cut 3 bases from V and 2 bases from J, with 15 bases between. The length of the CDR3 is 15 residues. Germline loops: CDR1 DFQATT, CDR2 SNEGSKA (reference sequence).

This clonotype was counted only a few times. The chain is built from TRBV5-6 and TRBJ1-1, with 7 bases lining up with TRBD1. Germline V gene data show CDR1 as SGHDT and CDR2 as YYEEEE. The length of the CDR3 is 16 residues. J lost 3 bases, V lost 6 bases, and 14 bases had no gene match. The CDR3 spells CASTSLDREVDTEAFF. CDR3 coding DNA: TGTGCCAGCACCTCACTCGACAGGGAAGTCGACACTGAAGCTTTCTTT. The whole variable domain, remainder taken from reference TRBV5-6 and TRBJ1-1, is DAGVTQSPTHLIKTRGQQVTLRCSPKSGHDTVSWYQQALGQGPQFIFQYYEEEERQRGNFPDRFSGHQFPNYSSELNVNALLLGDSALYLCASTSLDREVDTEAFFGQGTRLTVV.